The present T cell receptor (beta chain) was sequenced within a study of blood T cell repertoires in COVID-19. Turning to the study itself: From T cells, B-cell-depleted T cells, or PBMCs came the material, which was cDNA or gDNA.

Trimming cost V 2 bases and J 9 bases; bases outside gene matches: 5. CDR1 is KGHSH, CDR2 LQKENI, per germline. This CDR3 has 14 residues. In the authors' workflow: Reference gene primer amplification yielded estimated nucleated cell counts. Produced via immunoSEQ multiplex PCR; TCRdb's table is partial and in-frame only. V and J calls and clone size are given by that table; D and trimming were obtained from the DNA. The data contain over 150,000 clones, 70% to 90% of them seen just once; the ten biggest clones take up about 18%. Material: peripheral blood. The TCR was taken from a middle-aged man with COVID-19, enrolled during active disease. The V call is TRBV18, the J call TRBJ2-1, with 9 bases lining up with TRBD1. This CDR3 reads CASSPGTGRGEQFF. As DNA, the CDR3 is TGTGCCAGCTCACCAGGGACAGGGCGCGGTGAGCAGTTCTTC.